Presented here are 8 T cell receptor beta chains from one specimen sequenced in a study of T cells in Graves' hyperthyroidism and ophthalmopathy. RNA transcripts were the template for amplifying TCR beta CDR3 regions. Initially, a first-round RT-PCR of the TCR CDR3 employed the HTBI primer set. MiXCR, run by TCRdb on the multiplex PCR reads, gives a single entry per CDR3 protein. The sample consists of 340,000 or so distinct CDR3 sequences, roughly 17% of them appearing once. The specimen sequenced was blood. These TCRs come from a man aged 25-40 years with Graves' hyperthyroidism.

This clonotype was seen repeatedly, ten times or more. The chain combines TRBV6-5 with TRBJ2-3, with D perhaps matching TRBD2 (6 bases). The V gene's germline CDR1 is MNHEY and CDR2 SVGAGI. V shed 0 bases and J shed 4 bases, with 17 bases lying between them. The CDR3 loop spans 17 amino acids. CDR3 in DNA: TGTGCCAGCAGTTACTCGAGGAGGAGGGGCGGCGCAGATACGCAGTATTTT. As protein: CASSYSRRRGGADTQYF.

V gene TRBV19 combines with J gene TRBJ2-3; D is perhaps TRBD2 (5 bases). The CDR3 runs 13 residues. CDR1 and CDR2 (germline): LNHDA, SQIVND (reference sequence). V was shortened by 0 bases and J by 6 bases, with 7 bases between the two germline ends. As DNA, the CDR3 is TGTGCCAGTAGTATAGAGGGCGGGGATACGCAGTATTTT. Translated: CASSIEGGDTQYF. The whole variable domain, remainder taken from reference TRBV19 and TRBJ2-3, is DGGITQSPKYLFRKEGQNVTLSCEQNLNHDAMYWYRQDPGQGLRLIYYSQIVNDFQKGDIAEGYSVSREKKESFPLTVTSAQKNPTAFYLCASSIEGGDTQYFGPGTRLTVL.

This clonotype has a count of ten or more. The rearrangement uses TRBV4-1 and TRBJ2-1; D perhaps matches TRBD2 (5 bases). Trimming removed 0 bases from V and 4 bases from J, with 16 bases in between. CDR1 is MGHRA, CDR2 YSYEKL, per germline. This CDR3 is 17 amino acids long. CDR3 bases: TGCGCCAGCAGCCAAGATATATCGAGGGTCCTTTACAATGAGCAGTTCTTC. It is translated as CASSQDISRVLYNEQFF.

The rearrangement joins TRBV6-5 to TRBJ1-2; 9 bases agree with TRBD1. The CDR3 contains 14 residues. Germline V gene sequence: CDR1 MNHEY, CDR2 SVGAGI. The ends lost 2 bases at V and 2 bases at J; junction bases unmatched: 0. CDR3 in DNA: TGTGCCAGCAGTTACGGACAGGGGAACTATGGCTACACCTTC. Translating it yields CASSYGQGNYGYTF.

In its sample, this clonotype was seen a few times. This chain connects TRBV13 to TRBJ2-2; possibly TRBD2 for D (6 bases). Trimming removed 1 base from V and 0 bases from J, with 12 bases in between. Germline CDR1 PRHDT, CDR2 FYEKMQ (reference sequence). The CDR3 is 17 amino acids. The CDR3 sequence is CASSLAGVIANTGELFF. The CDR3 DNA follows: TGTGCCAGCAGCTTAGCGGGAGTGATAGCGAACACCGGGGAGCTGTTTTTT. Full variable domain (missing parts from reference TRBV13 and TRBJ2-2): AAGVIQSPRHLIKEKRETATLKCYPIPRHDTVYWYQQGPGQDPQFLISFYEKMQSDKGSIPDRFSAQQFSDYHSELNMSSLELGDSALYFCASSLAGVIANTGELFFGEGSRLTVL.

The CDR3 DNA reads TGCGCCAGCAGCCAACGGACAGGGGGAGGTTCACCCCTCCACTTT. It codes for CASSQRTGGGSPLHF. The chain is built from TRBV4-1 and TRBJ1-6, with 10 bases lining up with TRBD1. Trimming removed 2 bases from V and 9 bases from J; junction bases left unmatched: 4. Germline CDR1 MGHRA, CDR2 YSYEKL. This CDR3 contains 15 residues.

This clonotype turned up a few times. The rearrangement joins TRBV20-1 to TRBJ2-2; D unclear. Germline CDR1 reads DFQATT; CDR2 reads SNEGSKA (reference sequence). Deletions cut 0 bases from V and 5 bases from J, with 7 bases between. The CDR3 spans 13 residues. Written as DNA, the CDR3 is TGCAGTGCTAGAGATATGGGGACCGGGGAGCTGTTTTTT. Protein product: CSARDMGTGELFF.

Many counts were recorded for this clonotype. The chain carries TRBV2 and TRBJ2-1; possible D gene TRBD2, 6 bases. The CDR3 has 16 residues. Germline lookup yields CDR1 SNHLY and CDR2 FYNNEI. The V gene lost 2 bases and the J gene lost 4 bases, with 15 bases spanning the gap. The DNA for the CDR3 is TGTGCCAGCAGTGAACTGGGGCTAGCGAGTTACAATGAGCAGTTCTTC. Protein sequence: CASSELGLASYNEQFF.